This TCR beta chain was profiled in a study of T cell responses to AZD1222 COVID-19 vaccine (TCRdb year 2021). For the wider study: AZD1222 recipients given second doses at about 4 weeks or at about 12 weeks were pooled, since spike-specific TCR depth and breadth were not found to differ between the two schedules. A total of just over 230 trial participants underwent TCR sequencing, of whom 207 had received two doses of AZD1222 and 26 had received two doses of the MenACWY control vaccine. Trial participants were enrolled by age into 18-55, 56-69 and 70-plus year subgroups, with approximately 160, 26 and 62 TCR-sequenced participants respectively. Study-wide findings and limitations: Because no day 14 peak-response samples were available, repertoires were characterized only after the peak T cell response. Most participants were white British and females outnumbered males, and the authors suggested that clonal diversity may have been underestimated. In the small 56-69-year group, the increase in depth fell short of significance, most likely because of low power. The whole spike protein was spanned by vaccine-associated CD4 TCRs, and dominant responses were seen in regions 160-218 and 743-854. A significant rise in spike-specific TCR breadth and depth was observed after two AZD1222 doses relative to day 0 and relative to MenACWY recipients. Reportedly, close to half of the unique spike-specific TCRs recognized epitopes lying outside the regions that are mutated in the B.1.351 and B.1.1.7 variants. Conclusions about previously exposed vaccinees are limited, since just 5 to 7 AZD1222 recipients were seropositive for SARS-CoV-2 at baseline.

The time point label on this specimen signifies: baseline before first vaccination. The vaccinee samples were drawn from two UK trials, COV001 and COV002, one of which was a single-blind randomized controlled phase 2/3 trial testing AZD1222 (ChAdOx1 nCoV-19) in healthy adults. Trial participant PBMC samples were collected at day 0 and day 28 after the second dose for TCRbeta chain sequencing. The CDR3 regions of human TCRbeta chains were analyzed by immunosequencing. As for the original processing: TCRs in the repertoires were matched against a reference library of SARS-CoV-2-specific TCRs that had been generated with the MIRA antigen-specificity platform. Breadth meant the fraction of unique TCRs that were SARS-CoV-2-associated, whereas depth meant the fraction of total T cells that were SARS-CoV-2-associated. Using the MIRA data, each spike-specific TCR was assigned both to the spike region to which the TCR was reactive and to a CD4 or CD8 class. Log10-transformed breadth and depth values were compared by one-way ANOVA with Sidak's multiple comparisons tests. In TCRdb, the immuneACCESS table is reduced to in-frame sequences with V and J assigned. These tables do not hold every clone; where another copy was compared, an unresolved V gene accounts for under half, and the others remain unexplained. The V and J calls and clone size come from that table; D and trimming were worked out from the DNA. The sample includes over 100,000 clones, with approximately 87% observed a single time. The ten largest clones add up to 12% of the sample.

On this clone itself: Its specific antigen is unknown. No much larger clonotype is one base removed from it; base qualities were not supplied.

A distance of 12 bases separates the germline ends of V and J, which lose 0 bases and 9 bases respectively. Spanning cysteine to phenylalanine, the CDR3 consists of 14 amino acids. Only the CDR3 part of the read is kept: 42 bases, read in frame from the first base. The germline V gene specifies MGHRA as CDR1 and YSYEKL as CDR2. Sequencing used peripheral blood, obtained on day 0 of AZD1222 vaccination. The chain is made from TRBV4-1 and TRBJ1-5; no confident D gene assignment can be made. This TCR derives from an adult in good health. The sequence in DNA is TGCGCCAGCAGCCAAGATTTGGGTTATTGGCCCCAGCATTTT. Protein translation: CASSQDLGYWPQHF.